Listed below are T cell receptor beta chains from one sample, sequenced in a study of ipilimumab plus nivolumab after autologous stem cell transplantation. The method was immunoSEQ multiplex PCR; TCRdb's version includes in-frame clones alone and lacks a portion of them. The sample lists 9,500 to 15,000 clones, more than 60% occurring once. Here the sequenced sample was PBMCs, taken in a trial of ipilimumab plus nivolumab as post-transplant consolidation. The receptors here all came from a male donor with multiple myeloma. The CDR3 runs from the conserved cysteine through the conserved F or W. A D gene is named only where the DNA matches it firmly. Some rows mark clone size as missing; the rest say once, few, many or name a class of expanded clone.

>-|-|TRBJ1-6|TRBV28
TGTGCCAGCAGGGGGGCTTATAATTCACCCCTCCACTTT
CASRGAYNSPLHF
>-|-|TRBJ1-1|TRBV5-1
TGCGCCAGCAGCCCCCAGACAGGTAGGGCTGAAGCTTTCTTT
CASSPQTGRAEAFF
>-|-|TRBJ2-7|TRBV6-5
TGTGCCAGCAGTTATAGCCCGACAGGCTCCTACGAGCAGTACTTC
CASSYSPTGSYEQYF
>TRBD1|-|TRBJ2-7|TRBV11-3
TGTGCCAGCAGCTCTCCCGGGACAGGGGCCTACGAGCAGTACTTC
CASSSPGTGAYEQYF
>-|-|TRBJ1-2|TRBV2
TGTGCCAGCAGAACTAGCGGGGAGGATGGCTACACCTTC
CASRTSGEDGYTF
>-|-|TRBJ2-3|TRBV7-9
TGTGCCAGCAGCTTAGGAGGGCGCCTAACAGATACGCAGTATTTT
CASSLGGRLTDTQYF
>TRBD2|-|TRBJ2-5|TRBV6-6
TGTGCCAGCAGAACGACTAGCGGGGGCTCAGGGGCCCAGTACTTC
CASRTTSGGSGAQYF
>-|-|TRBJ1-6|TRBV2
TGTGCCAGCAGTGAACTGGGGAGGGCCTCGAATTCACCCCTCCACTTT
CASSELGRASNSPLHF
>-|few|TRBJ2-5|TRBV6-1
TGTGCCAGCAGTGAAATCGGGGGGCTGGAGACCCAGTACTTC
CASSEIGGLETQYF
>TRBD2|once|TRBJ2-1|TRBV5-4
TGTGCCAGCAGCCAGACTAGCGGAGACCAGTTCTTC
CASSQTSGDQFF
>TRBD1|few|TRBJ1-2|TRBV6-5
TGTGCCAGCACCCCATTTGGGACAGGGAACTATGGCTACACCTTC
CASTPFGTGNYGYTF
>TRBD1|-|TRBJ1-1|TRBV10-3
TGTGCCATCAGTGACGGAGGACAGGGCGCTGAAGCTTTCTTT
CAISDGGQGAEAFF
>TRBD1|-|TRBJ2-5|TRBV9
TGTGCCAGCAGCGTAGCTACGGGGCAGGGGGTAGAGACCCAGTACTTC
CASSVATGQGVETQYF
>TRBD1|-|TRBJ1-1|TRBV11-3
TGTGCCAGCAGCCCCGGGACAGGGTCCCGGGACACTGAAGCTTTCTTT
CASSPGTGSRDTEAFF
>-|-|TRBJ1-1|TRBV19
TGTGCCAGTATCGGCGGTCGGAGAGCTTTCTTT
CASIGGRRAFF
>TRBD1|-|TRBJ2-2|TRBV7-9
TGTGCCAGCAGTTGGGGGACAGGGACCGGGGAGCTGTTTTTT
CASSWGTGTGELFF
>-|-|TRBJ1-2|TRBV6-5
TGTGCCAGCAGTCCGGGGACAAATGATCGTTATGGCTACACCTTC
CASSPGTNDRYGYTF
>-|-|TRBJ1-6|TRBV5-6
TGTGCCAGCAGTCGGGGGCCGACGGGGTCACCCCTCCACTTT
CASSRGPTGSPLHF
>TRBD1|-|TRBJ1-5|TRBV5-6
TGTGCCAGCAGCCGATCGACAGGGCTAAATCAGCCCCAGCATTTT
CASSRSTGLNQPQHF
>-|few|TRBJ1-5|TRBV2
TGTGCCAGCAGTGAGGGACCACCTGATCAGCCCCAGCATTTT
CASSEGPPDQPQHF
>TRBD1|-|TRBJ2-2|TRBV2
TGTGCCAGCATTCGCGGCGACAGGGCGCACACCGGGGAGCTGTTTTTT
CASIRGDRAHTGELFF
>-|-|TRBJ2-7|TRBV5-6
TGTGCCAGCAGCGGCCGGGACCGTCCGTACCACGAGCAGTACTTC
CASSGRDRPYHEQYF
>-|-|TRBJ1-2|TRBV28
TGTGCCAGCAGCCCAACTCTACAGGCGGCGGGGGGCTACACCTTC
CASSPTLQAAGGYTF
>-|-|TRBJ2-1|TRBV6-6
TGTGCCAGCAGTTACTCGATGGGGACCCCCTACAATGAGCAGTTCTTC
CASSYSMGTPYNEQFF
>-|-|TRBJ2-1|TRBV7-3
TGTGCCAGCAGCTTACGAGGCGGAAGCTCCTACAATGAGCAGTTCTTC
CASSLRGGSSYNEQFF
>-|-|TRBJ1-1|TRBV19
TGTGCCAGTAGTTCCCAGGGAATGATATCAACTGAAGCTTTCTTT
CASSSQGMISTEAFF
>-|-|TRBJ2-3|TRBV5-1
TGCGCCAGCACCCAAGGGGGGGCAACAGATACGCAGTATTTT
CASTQGGATDTQYF
>-|few|TRBJ2-7|TRBV4-1
TGCGCCAGCAGCCACGCAAACGACGGGACGTACGAGCAGTACTTC
CASSHANDGTYEQYF
>-|-|TRBJ1-2|TRBV6-1
TGTGCCACCAGAACAGCTAACTATGGCTACACCTTC
CATRTANYGYTF
>-|-|TRBJ1-1|TRBV25-1
TGTGCCAGCAGCCAGGGGATGAACACTGAAGCTTTCTTT
CASSQGMNTEAFF
>-|few|TRBJ2-7|TRBV6-6
TGTGCCAGCAGAGGGGGGACCTACGAGCAGTACTTC
CASRGGTYEQYF
>-|once|TRBJ2-1|TRBV4-2
TGTGCCAGCAGCCAATACCCGGCGGGGGCCTTCGACAATGAGCAGTTCTTC
CASSQYPAGAFDNEQFF
>-|once|TRBJ2-1|TRBV6-1
TGTGCCAGCAGCCAGGGGGGAAATGAGCAGTTCTTC
CASSQGGNEQFF
>-|-|TRBJ1-2|TRBV6-6
TGTGCCAGCACTCCTGTCGGGAGCTATGGCTACACCTTC
CASTPVGSYGYTF
>TRBD2|-|TRBJ2-3|TRBV11-2
TGTGCCAGCAGCTTTCTAGCGGGGGGGGCTAGCACAGATACGCAGTATTTT
CASSFLAGGASTDTQYF
>-|-|TRBJ2-4|TRBV5-1
TGCGCCAGCAGCCTCCGACAGGGGAGGGACATCCAGTACTTC
CASSLRQGRDIQYF
>TRBD1|few|TRBJ2-7|TRBV19
TGTGCCAGTAGTACCCGGACAGGGGCCTTGTACGAGCAGTACTTC
CASSTRTGALYEQYF
>-|-|TRBJ1-1|TRBV10-3
TGTGCCATCAGCCCTATGAACACTGAAGCTTTCTTT
CAISPMNTEAFF
>-|once|TRBJ1-5|TRBV21-1
TGTGCCAGCAGCAAAGAGGGGCCAGGGACAGGGAGACGGTGGAGCAATCAGCCCCAGCATTTT
CASSKEGPGTGRRWSNQPQHF
>TRBD2|-|TRBJ2-3|TRBV6-1
TGTGCCAGCAGTGTCCGGGGGGGCACAGATACGCAGTATTTT
CASSVRGGTDTQYF
>-|-|TRBJ2-5|TRBV6-1
TGTGCCAGCAGTGCCTATGAAGGGGGGCTTGGGACCCAGTACTTC
CASSAYEGGLGTQYF
>-|-|TRBJ2-5|TRBV27
TGTGCCAGCAGTTTGTCTTTCGGCAGGGCAGAACAAGAGACCCAGTACTTC
CASSLSFGRAEQETQYF
>-|-|TRBJ2-7|TRBV21-1
TGTGCCAGCGATAGGGCGCCGAAGCAGTACTTC
CASDRAPKQYF
>-|-|TRBJ1-5|TRBV2
TGTGCCAGCAGTACAGGTAGCAATCAGCCCCAGCATTTT
CASSTGSNQPQHF
>-|few|TRBJ2-7|TRBV7-9
TGTGCCAGCAGGTCAGGGAAGGGCTCCTACGAGCAGTACTTC
CASRSGKGSYEQYF
>-|once|TRBJ2-2|TRBV5-6
TGTGCCAGCAGTCTAGGACAAGCGGCCGGGGAGCTGTTTTTT
CASSLGQAAGELFF
>-|-|TRBJ2-5|TRBV7-9
TGTGCCAGCATCTTTTGGGGGTCGGGGGAAGAGACCCAGTACTTC
CASIFWGSGEETQYF
>TRBD1|once|TRBJ2-2|TRBV19
TGTGCCAGTCGGACAGGGTTCACCGGGGAGCTGTTTTTT
CASRTGFTGELFF
>TRBD2|-|TRBJ2-7|TRBV5-5
TGTGCCAGCATTCCGGGACTAGCGGGGGTAAACTCCTACGAGCAGTACTTC
CASIPGLAGVNSYEQYF
>-|-|TRBJ1-1|TRBV6-6
TGTGCCAGCAGTTATTTCCTCGGGGCTGAAGCTTTCTTT
CASSYFLGAEAFF
>-|few|TRBJ1-2|TRBV11-2
TGTGCCAGCAGCTGGTCGGCGGGCGACCACTATGGCTACACCTTC
CASSWSAGDHYGYTF